The source of this T cell receptor (beta chain) is a study of T cells after posttransplantation cyclophosphamide. Notes on the study in general: Blood and skin or GI T cell repertoires showed limited TRB overlap.

In regard to this clone: Its specificity is not known.

Looked up from germline, CDR1 is MGHDK and CDR2 is SYGVNS. This CDR3 comprises 15 residues. With V trimmed by 5 bases and J by 3 bases, 4 bases remained unmatched. The repertoire was sequenced with immunoSEQ multiplex PCR; TCRdb's copy has only in-frame clones and lacks some. The table records around 47,000 clones, 85% to 95% of them present only once. The V call is TRBV25-1, the J call TRBJ2-2; the match to TRBD1 covers 9 bases. Material for sequencing was PBMCs. The clonotype originates from a woman in her 30s in good health and a related stem cell transplant donor. This chain's CDR3 is CASSFRDRDTGELFF. CDR3 DNA sequence: TGTGCCAGCAGTTTCCGGGACAGGGACACCGGGGAGCTGTTTTTT.